Shown below are 6 T cell receptor beta chains from a single sample sequenced in a study of blood T cell repertoires in COVID-19. Only in-frame clones appear in the TCRdb table, and some are missing; sequencing was by immunoSEQ multiplex PCR. The table records roughly 250,000 clones, roughly 90% of them present only once. The sequenced sample consisted of peripheral blood. The receptor set was obtained from a woman under 40 with acute or convalescent COVID-19.

This clone was counted a single time. This chain links TRBV2 with TRBJ1-2, with D possibly being TRBD1 (6 bases). Trimming removed 3 bases from V and 4 bases from J, with 12 bases in between. Looked up from germline, CDR1 is SNHLY and CDR2 is FYNNEI. This CDR3 has 14 amino acids. The CDR3 here is CASSEIGQPYGYTF. The CDR3 nucleotides are TGTGCCAGCAGTGAGATCGGACAGCCCTATGGCTACACCTTC.

The chain uses TRBV14 and TRBJ2-7, with 9 bases identical to TRBD1. The V gene's germline CDR1 is SGHDN and CDR2 FVKESK. The J segment lost 7 bases and the V segment lost 0 bases, leaving 10 bases of the junction unmatched. The CDR3 extends over 16 amino acids. The CDR3 reads CASSQELGQGMWEQYF. CDR3 DNA sequence: TGTGCCAGCAGCCAAGAGCTGGGACAGGGAATGTGGGAGCAGTACTTC. The variable domain in full, completed from reference TRBV14 and TRBJ2-7, reads EAGVTQFPSHSVIEKGQTVTLRCDPISGHDNLYWYRRVMGKEIKFLLHFVKESKQDESGMPNNRFLAERTGGTYSTLKVQPAELEDSGVYFCASSQELGQGMWEQYFGPGTRLTVT.

The chain uses TRBV25-1 and TRBJ1-4; TRBD1 aligns across 9 bases. The CDR3 spans 14 residues. Losses at the gene ends were 6 bases for V and 5 bases for J; bases not matched to a gene: 4. Germline CDR1 and CDR2: MGHDK and SYGVNS. CDR3 loop: CASSSGTGNEKLFF. CDR3 DNA sequence: TGTGCCAGCAGCTCCGGGACAGGGAATGAAAAACTGTTTTTT.

The gene calls are TRBV10-3 and TRBJ2-6; tentative D call: TRBD1 (5 bases). V lost 8 bases and J lost 0, with 11 bases in between. The CDR3 is 15 amino acids. Germline values: CDR1 ENHRY, CDR2 SYGVKD. The CDR3 nucleotides read TGTGCCATCTCAGGGCCAAACTCTGGGGCCAACGTCCTGACTTTC. Residues: CAISGPNSGANVLTF.

The J gene is TRBJ2-7, the V gene TRBV7-9; tentative D call: TRBD2 (5 bases). Trimming took off 7 bases at V and 6 bases at J, with 22 bases between the two ends. CDR3 length: 15 residues. CDR1 and CDR2 (germline): SEHNR, FQNEAQ (reference sequence). CDR3 protein: CASTVNRTPNREQYF. As DNA, the CDR3 is TGTGCCAGCACCGTTAATAGGACTCCGAACCGCGAGCAGTACTTC.

This rearrangement joins TRBV11-2 to TRBJ2-7; 9 nucleotides align to TRBD2. V was clipped by 5 bases and J by 5 bases; unmatched bases: 7. This CDR3 is built from 14 residues. Germline loops: CDR1 SGHAT, CDR2 FQNNGV. As DNA, the CDR3 is TGTGCCAGCAGCGACACCGGGACTAGCAACGAGCAGTACTTC. Protein: CASSDTGTSNEQYF.